Presented here are 12 T cell receptor beta chains from one specimen sequenced in a study of blood T cell repertoires in COVID-19. The method was immunoSEQ multiplex PCR; TCRdb's version includes in-frame clones alone and lacks a portion of them. The table lists some 200,000 clones, 84% of them singletons. The specimen sequenced was peripheral blood. These receptors were collected from a woman at least 80 years old with COVID-19, enrolled during active disease.

The table lists this clone with a few counts. V gene TRBV7-8 combines with J gene TRBJ2-5, with D maybe TRBD1 (5 bases). The CDR3 totals 13 residues. Looked up from germline, CDR1 is SGHVS and CDR2 is FQNEAQ. V lost 1 base, J lost 5 bases, and 8 bases lay in between. The CDR3 nucleotides are TGTGCCAGCAGCTTAGGACAGTGGGAGACCCAGTACTTC. Its translation: CASSLGQWETQYF. Combining the CDR3 with reference TRBV7-8 and TRBJ2-5 gives the whole variable domain GAGVSQSPRYKVAKRGQDVALRCDPISGHVSLFWYQQALGQGPEFLTYFQNEAQLDKSGLPSDRFFAERPEGSVSTLKIQRTQQEDSAVYLCASSLGQWETQYFGPGTRLLVL.

V is TRBV5-1 and J is TRBJ1-3, with 7 nucleotides matching TRBD1. Looked up from germline, CDR1 is SGHRS and CDR2 is YFSETQ. V dropped 4 bases and J dropped 2; count of bases not matched to a gene: 9. The CDR3 is made up of 16 amino acids. CDR3 sequence: CASSPSTGAAGNTIYF. DNA for the CDR3: TGCGCCAGCAGCCCCTCCACAGGGGCGGCTGGAAACACCATATATTTT.

The gene calls are TRBV18 and TRBJ2-6; D possibly corresponds to TRBD2 (6 bases). Germline CDR1 is KGHSH and CDR2 is LQKENI. The germline V and J ends were trimmed by 3 bases and 1 base, with 7 bases remaining between them. The CDR3 covers 15 residues. The CDR3 sequence is CASSPGGSGANVLTF. CDR3 nucleotides: TGTGCCAGCTCACCTGGGGGGTCTGGGGCCAACGTCCTGACTTTC.

The chain couples TRBV5-1 to TRBJ2-2; 7 bases are shared with TRBD1. The CDR3 length is 15 residues. Germline-derived CDR1 and CDR2 are SGHRS and YFSETQ. The V segment lost 5 bases and the J segment 0 bases; nucleotides outside the gene matches: 4. As DNA, the CDR3 is TGCGCCAGCAGTGTGGGACAGCCGAACACCGGGGAGCTGTTTTTT. This encodes CASSVGQPNTGELFF.

V and J are TRBV3-1 (or the pseudogene TRBV3-2) and TRBJ1-3, with a tentative D call TRBD1 (5 bases). Per germline, CDR1 LGHDT and CDR2 YNNKEL (reference sequence). This CDR3 is built from 17 residues. Between the trimmed V and J ends, which lost 1 base and 4 bases, there was a span of 17 bases. The CDR3 protein is CASSQVDNSAWGNTIYF. The CDR3 DNA is TGTGCCAGCAGCCAAGTGGACAACTCGGCGTGGGGAAACACCATATATTTT.

This clone was recorded only once. The chain recombines TRBV7-2 with TRBJ2-1; D is ambiguous. CDR1 and CDR2 (germline): SGHTA, FQGNSA. CDR3 length equals 14 residues. Trimming cost V 0 bases and J 7 bases, with 10 bases left between them. The CDR3, as DNA: TGTGCCAGCAGCTTAGCGCGGCAGTCGAATGAGCAGTTCTTC. It specifies CASSLARQSNEQFF.

This clone appeared many times. The rearrangement uses TRBV2 and TRBJ1-2; D is uncertain. Trimming shortened V by 2 bases and J by 3 bases, and 4 bases separated the two germline ends. Germline assignment: CDR1 SNHLY and CDR2 FYNNEI. The CDR3 has 12 amino acids. CDR3 DNA: TGTGCCAGCAGTGAACTTGACTATGGCTACACCTTC. Its translation is CASSELDYGYTF.

CDR3 in amino acids: CASSGGTSGWNEQFF. CDR3 in DNA: TGTGCCAGCAGCGGAGGGACTAGCGGTTGGAATGAGCAGTTCTTC. The V call is TRBV5-4, the J call TRBJ2-1; 11 bases are shared with TRBD2. Germline CDR1 and CDR2: SGHNT and YYREEE (reference sequence). The CDR3 is made up of 15 amino acids. The V and J ends lost 4 bases and 7 bases, in that order; junction bases with no gene match: 7.

V and J are TRBV6-5 and TRBJ1-1; D remains unclear. The germline V gene encodes CDR1 MNHEY and CDR2 SVGAGI. CDR3 size: 13 residues. V lost 4 bases and J 7 bases, leaving 13 bases between the germline ends. The CDR3 nucleotides read TGTGCCAGCAGTTCCGCTCGGGTGCGTGAAGCTTTCTTT. This codes for CASSSARVREAFF.

This sequence joins TRBV2 and TRBJ1-5; 8 bases align to TRBD1. After removal of 8 bases from V and 1 base from J, the junction contained 7 bases not matched to a gene. The germline V gene has CDR1 SNHLY and CDR2 FYNNEI. The CDR3 runs 15 residues. The CDR3 nucleotides are TGTGCCAGCGGAGGCTGGACAGGGAGCAATCAGCCCCAGCATTTT. Protein sequence: CASGGWTGSNQPQHF.

The gene calls are TRBV28 and TRBJ2-7, with TRBD2 identical over 7 bases. V trimming: 10 bases; J trimming: 2 bases; junction bases outside the gene matches: 8. CDR3 length: 13 residues. Germline CDR1 reads MDHEN; CDR2 reads SYDVKM. The CDR3 reads CAIATAGAYEQYF. CDR3 DNA: TGTGCCATCGCGACCGCGGGGGCCTACGAGCAGTACTTC. The variable domain in full, completed from reference TRBV28 and TRBJ2-7, reads DVKVTQSSRYLVKRTGEKVFLECVQDMDHENMFWYRQDPGLGLRLIYFSYDVKMKEKGDIPEGYSVSREKKERFSLILESASTNQTSMYLCAIATAGAYEQYFGPGTRLTVT.

The J gene is TRBJ1-4, the V gene TRBV6-5; D gene unclear. There are 15 residues in the CDR3. V gave up 7 bases and J gave up 0 bases, with 12 bases separating them. Looked up from germline, CDR1 is MNHEY and CDR2 is SVGAGI. This chain's CDR3 is CASKTVGATNEKLFF. The CDR3, as DNA: TGTGCCAGCAAAACAGTCGGCGCAACTAATGAAAAACTGTTTTTT.